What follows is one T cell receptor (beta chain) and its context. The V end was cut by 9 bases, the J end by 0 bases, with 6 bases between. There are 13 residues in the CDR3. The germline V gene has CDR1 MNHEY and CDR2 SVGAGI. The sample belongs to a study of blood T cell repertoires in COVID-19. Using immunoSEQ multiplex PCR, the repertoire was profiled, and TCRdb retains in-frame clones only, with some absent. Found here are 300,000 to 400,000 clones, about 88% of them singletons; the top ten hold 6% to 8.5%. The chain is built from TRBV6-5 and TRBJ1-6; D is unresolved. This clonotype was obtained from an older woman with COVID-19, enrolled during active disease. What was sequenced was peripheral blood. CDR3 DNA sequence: TGTGCCAGTAGGAGCTCCTATAATTCACCCCTCCACTTT. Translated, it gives CASRSSYNSPLHF.